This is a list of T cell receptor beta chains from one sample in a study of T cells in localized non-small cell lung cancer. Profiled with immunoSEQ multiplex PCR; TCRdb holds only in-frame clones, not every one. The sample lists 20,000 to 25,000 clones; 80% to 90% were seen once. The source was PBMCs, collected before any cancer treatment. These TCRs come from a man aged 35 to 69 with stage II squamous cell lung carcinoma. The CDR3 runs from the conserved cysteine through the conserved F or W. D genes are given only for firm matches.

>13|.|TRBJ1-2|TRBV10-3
CAIRGREGYGYTF
TGTGCCATCAGGGGGAGGGAGGGCTATGGCTACACCTTC
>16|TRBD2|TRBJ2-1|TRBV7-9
CASSSAGAGGRNEQFF
TGTGCCAGCAGCTCCGCCGGGGCGGGGGGGCGGAATGAGCAGTTCTTC
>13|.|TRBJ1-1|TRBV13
CASSLARNTEAFF
TGTGCCAGCAGCTTAGCACGGAACACTGAAGCTTTCTTT
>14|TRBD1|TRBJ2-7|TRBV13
CASSLRTGGDEQYF
TGTGCCAGCAGCTTAAGGACAGGGGGCGACGAGCAGTACTTC
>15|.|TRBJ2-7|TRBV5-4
CASSLEVGKAYEQYF
TGTGCCAGCAGCTTGGAAGTTGGCAAAGCCTACGAGCAGTACTTC
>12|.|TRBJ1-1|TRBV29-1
CSVDPLNTEAFF
TGCAGCGTTGACCCCTTGAACACTGAAGCTTTCTTT
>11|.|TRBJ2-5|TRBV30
CAFTVRRTQYF
TGTGCCTTCACGGTCCGCAGGACCCAGTACTTC
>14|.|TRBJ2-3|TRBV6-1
CASSDGRGSDTQYF
TGTGCCAGCAGTGACGGTCGGGGGTCAGATACGCAGTATTTT
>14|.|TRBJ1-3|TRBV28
CASSLRGGSDTIYF
TGTGCCAGCAGTTTAAGGGGCGGTAGTGACACCATATATTTT
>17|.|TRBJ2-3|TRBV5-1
CASSLVTPEDGTDTQYF
TGCGCCAGCAGCTTGGTTACTCCCGAAGATGGCACAGATACGCAGTATTTT
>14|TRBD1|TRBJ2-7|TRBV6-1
CASSGQGIVYEQYF
TGTGCCAGCAGTGGACAGGGGATAGTGTACGAGCAGTACTTC
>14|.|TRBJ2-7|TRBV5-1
CASSLFQGAHEQYF
TGCGCCAGCAGCTTGTTTCAGGGTGCACACGAGCAGTACTTC
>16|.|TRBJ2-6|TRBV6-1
CASSEGPSPGANVLTF
TGTGCCAGCAGTGAAGGGCCCTCCCCTGGGGCCAACGTCCTGACTTTC
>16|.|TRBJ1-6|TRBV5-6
CASSLDWTGGNSPLHF
TGTGCCAGCAGCTTGGATTGGACGGGGGGGAATTCACCCCTCCACTTT
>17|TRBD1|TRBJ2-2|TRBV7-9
CASSSSGTGTNTGELFF
TGTGCCAGCAGCTCCTCCGGGACAGGGACGAACACCGGGGAGCTGTTTTTT
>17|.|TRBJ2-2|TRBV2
CASSRDRWGAGAGELFF
TGTGCCAGCAGCAGGGACCGCTGGGGAGCCGGTGCCGGGGAGCTGTTTTTT
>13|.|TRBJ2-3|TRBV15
CATSSRLDGTQYF
TGTGCCACCAGCAGTCGACTAGACGGTACGCAGTATTTT
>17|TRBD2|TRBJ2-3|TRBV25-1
CASSEYRTSGRTDTQYF
TGTGCCAGCAGTGAATATAGAACTAGCGGGAGAACAGATACGCAGTATTTT
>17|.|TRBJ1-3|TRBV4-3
CASSQEWVWTSGNTIYF
TGCGCCAGCAGCCAAGAATGGGTTTGGACCTCTGGAAACACCATATATTTT
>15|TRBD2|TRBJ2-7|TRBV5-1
CASSSTSGGSYEQYF
TGCGCCAGCAGCTCCACTAGCGGGGGTTCCTACGAGCAGTACTTC
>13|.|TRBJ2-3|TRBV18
CASSPPTPNTQYF
TGTGCCAGCTCACCACCTACTCCTAATACGCAGTATTTT
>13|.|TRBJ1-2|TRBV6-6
CASSYGITGGYTF
TGTGCCAGCAGTTACGGAATTACTGGTGGCTACACCTTC
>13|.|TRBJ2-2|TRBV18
CASSSGLTGELFF
TGTGCCAGCTCATCGGGACTGACCGGGGAGCTGTTTTTT